Listed below are T cell receptor beta chains from one sample, sequenced in a study of shared clonotypes between healthy human individuals. Generated by immunoSEQ multiplex PCR, the TCRdb table keeps only in-frame clones and is missing some. The sample includes around 1.4 million clones, approximately 98.5% seen only once; the top ten take 0.3% to 0.45%. The sample was naive CD4+ T cells sorted from blood. These receptors were obtained from a young man in good health. Both conserved end residues are part of each CDR3. A D gene is named only where the DNA matches it firmly. Clone size is given for some rows only: seen once, a few or many times, or a class if the clone is expanded.

j_gene | abundance | d_gene | v_gene | CDR3nt | CDR3aa
TRBJ2-2 | NA | NA | TRBV19 | TGTGCCAGTAGTATAAGTAGTCAGAACACCGGGGAGCTGTTTTTT | CASSISSQNTGELFF
TRBJ2-1 | NA | TRBD2 | TRBV5-1 | TGCGCCAGCAGACCTAGCGGGAGTTACAATGAGCAGTTCTTC | CASRPSGSYNEQFF
TRBJ2-1 | once | NA | TRBV6-5 | TGTGCCAGCAGGATTACGGCCTTTGGGGATGAGCAGTTCTTC | CASRITAFGDEQFF
TRBJ2-2 | NA | NA | TRBV30 | TGTGCCTGGAGTGTACGCACCGGGGAGCTGTTTTTT | CAWSVRTGELFF
TRBJ2-1 | NA | TRBD1 | TRBV6-1 | TGTGCCAGCAGTGACGGGACAGGAAATCCTATAAGCTCCTACAATGAGCAGTTCTTC | CASSDGTGNPISSYNEQFF
TRBJ2-1 | NA | NA | TRBV9 | TGTGCCAGCAGCGGCCGGGGGCTTAATGAGCAGTTCTTC | CASSGRGLNEQFF
TRBJ2-7 | NA | NA | TRBV10-3 | TGTGCCATCAGTGAGTTCTGGGGATCCTCCTACGAGCAGTACTTC | CAISEFWGSSYEQYF
TRBJ2-7 | NA | NA | TRBV7-3 | TGTGCCAGCAGCCCTGTTCCAGAGACCTACGAGCAGTACTTC | CASSPVPETYEQYF
TRBJ2-3 | NA | NA | TRBV10-3 | TGTGCCATCAGTGTGGTGGGTTTGGGAAATACGCAGTATTTT | CAISVVGLGNTQYF
TRBJ2-7 | NA | NA | TRBV5-1 | TGCGCCAGCAGCTTGGAGGCGAGGTTCGACGAGCAGTACTTC | CASSLEARFDEQYF
TRBJ2-5 | NA | NA | TRBV5-4 | TGTGCCAGCAGCTTGGAGCCAGGCCAAGAGACCCAGTACTTC | CASSLEPGQETQYF
TRBJ2-7 | NA | TRBD2 | TRBV7-9 | TGTGCCAGCAGCTTACGTCTAGCGGGTCCAACCTACGAGCAGTACTTC | CASSLRLAGPTYEQYF
TRBJ1-5 | NA | NA | TRBV10-3 | TGTGCCATCAGTGAGGAATCTCAGCCCCAGCATTTT | CAISEESQPQHF
TRBJ1-2 | once | TRBD1 | TRBV11-2 | TGTGCCAGCAGCTTCACCTTCAGGGGGGTCTATGGCTACACCTTC | CASSFTFRGVYGYTF
TRBJ2-3 | NA | NA | TRBV5-1 | TGCGCCAGCAGCTTGGGGCCAGCTGGAGGTACGCAGTATTTT | CASSLGPAGGTQYF
TRBJ2-1 | NA | NA | TRBV10-1 | TGCGCCAGCAGTGGTGCGGGCCCCTACAATGAGCAGTTCTTC | CASSGAGPYNEQFF
TRBJ2-5 | NA | NA | TRBV5-1 | TGCGCCAGCAGCTTTCGGACGGAGACCCAGTACTTC | CASSFRTETQYF
TRBJ2-7 | once | NA | TRBV9 | TGTGCCAGCAGCGTAGGGAGTAGCTCCTACGAGCAGTACTTC | CASSVGSSSYEQYF
TRBJ2-7 | NA | TRBD1 | TRBV2 | TGTGCCAGCATCCCAGGACAGGGGAGTTACTACGAGCAGTACTTC | CASIPGQGSYYEQYF
TRBJ2-6 | NA | TRBD2 | TRBV9 | TGTGCCAGCAGCGTAGCTCAGGGGGGTCTAGCGGGAGGAGCTGGGGCCAACGTCCTGACTTTC | CASSVAQGGLAGGAGANVLTF
TRBJ2-7 | NA | NA | TRBV14 | TGTGCCAGCAGCCAAGAGCCTAGCTCATACGAGCAGTACTTC | CASSQEPSSYEQYF
TRBJ2-7 | NA | NA | TRBV28 | TGTGCCAGCAGTTTCGGGTCCTACGAGCAGTACTTC | CASSFGSYEQYF
TRBJ1-1 | NA | TRBD1 | TRBV5-1 | TGCGCCAGCAAGACCCAGGGGGCCCTGAACACTGAAGCTTTCTTT | CASKTQGALNTEAFF